This record looks at one TCR beta chain sequence and its context. Its matching antigen is unknown. It was with 60 Vbeta and 13 Jbeta primers that the PCR ran. TCRdb's copy holds only in-frame clones and misses some; the assay was immunoSEQ multiplex PCR. Here the sample spans about 140,000 clones, around 80% being singletons. The data originate from a study of cytomegalovirus exposure and HLA in healthy donors. Per the germline V gene, CDR1 is MNHEY and CDR2 is SVGAGI. Losses at the gene ends were 7 bases for V and 3 bases for J; bases not matched to a gene: 6. CDR3 size: 15 residues. Study-level points and caveats: Most of the TCR beta V segments (in an earlier analysis) were productive either about 87% or about 30% of the time. 150 to 200 TCR beta chains were listed as cytomegalovirus-associated.

The material sequenced was PBMCs. The V call is TRBV6-5, the J call TRBJ1-6, with 7 bases fitting TRBD1. This TCR came from a man aged 50-59 years in good health and CMV-seronegative. The CDR3 is CASTAGTVYNSPLHF. The CDR3 DNA follows: TGTGCCAGCACTGCGGGGACAGTCTATAATTCACCCCTCCACTTT.